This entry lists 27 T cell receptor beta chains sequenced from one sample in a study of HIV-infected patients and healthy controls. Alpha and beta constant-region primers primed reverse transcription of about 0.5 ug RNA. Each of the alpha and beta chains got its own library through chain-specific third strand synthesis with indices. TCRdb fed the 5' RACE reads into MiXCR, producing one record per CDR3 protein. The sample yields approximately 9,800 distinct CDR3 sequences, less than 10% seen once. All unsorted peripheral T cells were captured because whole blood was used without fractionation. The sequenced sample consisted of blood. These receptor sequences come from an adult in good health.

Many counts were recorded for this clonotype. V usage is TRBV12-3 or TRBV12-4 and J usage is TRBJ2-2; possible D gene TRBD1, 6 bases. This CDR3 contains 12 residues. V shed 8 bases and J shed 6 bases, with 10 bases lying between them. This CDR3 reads CASLGAPGELFF. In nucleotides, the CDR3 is TGTGCCAGCCTGGGGGCGCCCGGGGAGCTGTTTTTT.

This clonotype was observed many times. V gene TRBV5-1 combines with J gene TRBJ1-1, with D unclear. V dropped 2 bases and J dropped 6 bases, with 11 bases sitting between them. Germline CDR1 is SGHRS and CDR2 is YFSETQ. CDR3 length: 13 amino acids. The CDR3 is CASSFYPTPEAFF. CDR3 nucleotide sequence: TGCGCCAGCAGCTTCTACCCTACACCTGAAGCTTTCTTT.

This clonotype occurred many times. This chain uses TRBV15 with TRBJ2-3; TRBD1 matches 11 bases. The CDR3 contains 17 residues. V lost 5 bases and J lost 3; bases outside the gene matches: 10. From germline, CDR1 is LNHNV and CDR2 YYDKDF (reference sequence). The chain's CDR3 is CATSPGGQGASTDTQYF. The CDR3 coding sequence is TGTGCCACCAGCCCTGGCGGACAGGGGGCTTCGACAGATACGCAGTATTTT. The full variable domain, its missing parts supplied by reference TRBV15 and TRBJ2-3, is DAMVIQNPRYQVTQFGKPVTLSCSQTLNHNVMYWYQQKSSQAPKLLFHYYDKDFNNEADTPDNFQSRRPNTSFCFLDIRSPGLGDTAMYLCATSPGGQGASTDTQYFGPGTRLTVL.

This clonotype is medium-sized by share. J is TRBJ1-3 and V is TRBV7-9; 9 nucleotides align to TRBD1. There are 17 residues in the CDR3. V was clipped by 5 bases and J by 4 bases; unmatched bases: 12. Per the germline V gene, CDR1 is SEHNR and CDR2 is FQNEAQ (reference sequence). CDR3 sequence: CASSPSLQGATGNTIYF. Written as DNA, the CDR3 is TGTGCCAGCAGCCCCTCCCTACAGGGGGCTACAGGAAACACCATATATTTT.

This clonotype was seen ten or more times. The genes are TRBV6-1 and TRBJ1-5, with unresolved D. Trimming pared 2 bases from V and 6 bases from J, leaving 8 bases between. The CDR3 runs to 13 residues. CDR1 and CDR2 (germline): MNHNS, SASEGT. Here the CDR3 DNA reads TGTGCCAGCAGTGAAAGAGAAAGTCAGCCCCAGCATTTT. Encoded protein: CASSERESQPQHF.

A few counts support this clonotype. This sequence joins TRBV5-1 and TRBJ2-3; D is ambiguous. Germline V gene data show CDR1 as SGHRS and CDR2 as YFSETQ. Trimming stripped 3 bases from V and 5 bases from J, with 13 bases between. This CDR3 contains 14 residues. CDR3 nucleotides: TGCGCCAGCAGCTCCCCTGTAGCCTTAGATACGCAGTATTTT. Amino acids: CASSSPVALDTQYF.

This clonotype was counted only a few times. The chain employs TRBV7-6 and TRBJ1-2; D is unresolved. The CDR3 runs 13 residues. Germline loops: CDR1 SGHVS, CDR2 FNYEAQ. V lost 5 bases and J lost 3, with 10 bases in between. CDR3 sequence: CASSNGGDYGYTF. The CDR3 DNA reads TGTGCCAGCAGCAACGGTGGGGACTATGGCTACACCTTC.

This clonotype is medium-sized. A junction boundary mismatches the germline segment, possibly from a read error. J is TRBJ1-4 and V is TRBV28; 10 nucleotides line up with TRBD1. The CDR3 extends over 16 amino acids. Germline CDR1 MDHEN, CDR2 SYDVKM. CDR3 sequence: CASSLSRDRGGEKLFF. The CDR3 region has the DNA TGTGCCAGCAGCTTATCCCGGGACAGGGGAGGTGAAAAACTGTTTTTT. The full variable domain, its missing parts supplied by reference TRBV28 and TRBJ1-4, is DVKVTQSSRYLVKRTGEKVFLECVQDMDHENMFWYRQDPGLGLRLIYFSYDVKMKEKGDIPEGYSVSREKKERFSLILESASTNQTSMYLCASSLSRDRGGEKLFFGSGTQLSVL.

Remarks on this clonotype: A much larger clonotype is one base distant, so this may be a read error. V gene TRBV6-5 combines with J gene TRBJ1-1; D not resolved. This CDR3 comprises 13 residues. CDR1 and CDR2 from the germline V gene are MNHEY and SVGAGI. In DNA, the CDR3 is TGTGTCAGCAGTTACAGCAGGAACACTGAAGCTTTCTTT. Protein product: CVSSYSRNTEAFF.

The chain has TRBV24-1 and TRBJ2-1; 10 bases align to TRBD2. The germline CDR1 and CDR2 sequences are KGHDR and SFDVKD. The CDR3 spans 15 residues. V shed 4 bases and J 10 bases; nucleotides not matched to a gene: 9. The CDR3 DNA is TGTGCCACCAGTGAGAGCGGGGGGGCCGCCCGGGAGCAGTTCTTC. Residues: CATSESGGAAREQFF.

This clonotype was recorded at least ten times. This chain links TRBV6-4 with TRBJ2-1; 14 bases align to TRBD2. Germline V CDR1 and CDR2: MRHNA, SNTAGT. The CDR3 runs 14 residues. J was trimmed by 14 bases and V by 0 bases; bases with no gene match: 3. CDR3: CASSDSPTSGGEFF. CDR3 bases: TGTGCCAGCAGTGACTCCCCGACTAGCGGGGGGGAGTTCTTC.

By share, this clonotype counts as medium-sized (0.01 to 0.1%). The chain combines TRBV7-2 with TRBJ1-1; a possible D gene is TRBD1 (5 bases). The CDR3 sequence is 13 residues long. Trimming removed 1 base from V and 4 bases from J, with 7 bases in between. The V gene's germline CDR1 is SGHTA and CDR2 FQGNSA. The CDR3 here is CASSLGGGTEAFF. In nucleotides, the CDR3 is TGTGCCAGCAGCTTAGGGGGGGGCACTGAAGCTTTCTTT.

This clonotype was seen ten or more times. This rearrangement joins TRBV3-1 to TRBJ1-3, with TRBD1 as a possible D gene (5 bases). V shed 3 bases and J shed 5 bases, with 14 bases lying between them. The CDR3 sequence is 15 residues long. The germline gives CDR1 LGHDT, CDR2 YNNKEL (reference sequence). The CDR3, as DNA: TGTGCCAGCAGCCAGGGACCGGTCGGCAGAAACACCATATATTTT. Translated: CASSQGPVGRNTIYF.

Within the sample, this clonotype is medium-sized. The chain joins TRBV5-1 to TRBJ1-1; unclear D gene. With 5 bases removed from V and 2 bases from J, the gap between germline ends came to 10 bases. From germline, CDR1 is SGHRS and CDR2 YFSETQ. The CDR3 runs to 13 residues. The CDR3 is CASRDPGNTEAFF. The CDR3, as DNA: TGCGCCAGCAGGGATCCCGGAAACACTGAAGCTTTCTTT.

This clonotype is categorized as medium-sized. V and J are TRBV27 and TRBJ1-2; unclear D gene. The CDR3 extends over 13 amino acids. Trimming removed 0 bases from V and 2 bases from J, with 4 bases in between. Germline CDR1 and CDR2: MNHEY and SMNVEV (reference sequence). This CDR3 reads CASSLSGNYGYTF. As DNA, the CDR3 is TGTGCCAGCAGTTTATCGGGAAACTATGGCTACACCTTC.

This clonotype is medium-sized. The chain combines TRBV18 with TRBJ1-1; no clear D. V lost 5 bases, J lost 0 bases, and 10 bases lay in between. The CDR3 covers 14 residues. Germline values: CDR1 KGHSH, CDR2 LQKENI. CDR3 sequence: CASSGRIMNTEAFF. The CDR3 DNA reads TGTGCCAGCTCAGGAAGGATCATGAACACTGAAGCTTTCTTT.

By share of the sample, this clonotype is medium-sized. CDR3 in DNA: TGTGCTAGTGGCTTCGGACAGGGCTATGGCTACACCTTC. Residues: CASGFGQGYGYTF. V gene TRBV12-5 combines with J gene TRBJ1-2; TRBD1 agrees at 8 bases. Germline trimming cut 6 bases from V and 4 bases from J; bases unmatched to any gene: 4. CDR1 LGHNT and CDR2 FRNRAP come from the germline V gene. The length of the CDR3 is 13 residues.

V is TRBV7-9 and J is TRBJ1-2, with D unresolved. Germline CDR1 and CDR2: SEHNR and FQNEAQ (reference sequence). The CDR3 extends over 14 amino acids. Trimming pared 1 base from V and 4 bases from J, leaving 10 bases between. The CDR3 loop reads CASSLGPEAYGYTF. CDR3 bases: TGTGCCAGCAGCTTAGGTCCGGAGGCCTATGGCTACACCTTC. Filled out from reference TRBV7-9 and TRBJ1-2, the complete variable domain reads DTGVSQNPRHKITKRGQNVTFRCDPISEHNRLYWYRQTLGQGPEFLTYFQNEAQLEKSRLLSDRFSAERPKGSFSTLEIQRTEQGDSAMYLCASSLGPEAYGYTFGSGTRLTVV.

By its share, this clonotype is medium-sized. CDR3 in amino acids: CASSLEASRITEAFF. In nucleotides, the CDR3 is TGTGCCAGCAGCTTAGAAGCCAGTAGGATCACTGAAGCTTTCTTT. The rearrangement joins TRBV7-2 to TRBJ1-1; D is unclear. The CDR3 consists of 15 residues. CDR1 and CDR2 from the germline V gene are SGHTA and FQGNSA. Between the trimmed V and J ends, which lost 1 base and 4 bases, there was a span of 13 bases.

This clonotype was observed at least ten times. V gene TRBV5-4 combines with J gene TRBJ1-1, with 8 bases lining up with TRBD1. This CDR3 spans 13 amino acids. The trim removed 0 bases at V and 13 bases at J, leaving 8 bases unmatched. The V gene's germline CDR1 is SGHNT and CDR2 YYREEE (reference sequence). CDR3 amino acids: CASSLGVDRVDFF. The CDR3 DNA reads TGTGCCAGCAGCTTGGGGGTGGACAGGGTTGATTTCTTT.

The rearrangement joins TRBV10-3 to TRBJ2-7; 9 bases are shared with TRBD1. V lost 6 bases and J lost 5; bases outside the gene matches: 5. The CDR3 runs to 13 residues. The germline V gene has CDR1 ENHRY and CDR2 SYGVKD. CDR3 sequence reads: CAISRDRDDEQYF. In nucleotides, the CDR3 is TGTGCCATCAGCCGGGACAGGGACGACGAGCAGTACTTC.

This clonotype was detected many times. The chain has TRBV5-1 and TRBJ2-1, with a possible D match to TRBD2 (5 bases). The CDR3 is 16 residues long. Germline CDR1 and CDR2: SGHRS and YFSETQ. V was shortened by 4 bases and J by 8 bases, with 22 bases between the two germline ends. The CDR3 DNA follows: TGCGCCAGCAGCAGGTTGGGGTATTCGGGATATGATGAGCAGTTCTTC. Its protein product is CASSRLGYSGYDEQFF.

DNA of the CDR3: TGTGCCAGCAGCCTCGGACTGGGTACGCAGTATTTT. It translates to CASSLGLGTQYF. The rearrangement uses TRBV2 and TRBJ2-3, with D perhaps TRBD2 (5 bases). The germline CDR1 and CDR2 sequences are SNHLY and FYNNEI. The CDR3 is 12 amino acids. The V and J ends lost 6 bases and 8 bases respectively, with 12 bases between them.

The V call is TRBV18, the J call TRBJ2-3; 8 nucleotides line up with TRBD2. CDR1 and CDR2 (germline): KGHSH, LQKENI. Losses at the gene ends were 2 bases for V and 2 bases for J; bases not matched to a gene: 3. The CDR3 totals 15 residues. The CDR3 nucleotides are TGTGCCAGCTCACCAAAAGCGGGGGACACAGATACGCAGTATTTT. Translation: CASSPKAGDTDTQYF.

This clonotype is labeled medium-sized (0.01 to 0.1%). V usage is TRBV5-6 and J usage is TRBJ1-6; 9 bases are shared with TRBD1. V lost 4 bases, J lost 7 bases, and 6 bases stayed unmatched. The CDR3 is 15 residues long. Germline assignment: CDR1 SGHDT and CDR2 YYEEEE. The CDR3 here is CASSPLGTGNSPLHF. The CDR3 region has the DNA TGTGCCAGCAGCCCGCTGGGGACAGGGAATTCACCCCTCCACTTT.

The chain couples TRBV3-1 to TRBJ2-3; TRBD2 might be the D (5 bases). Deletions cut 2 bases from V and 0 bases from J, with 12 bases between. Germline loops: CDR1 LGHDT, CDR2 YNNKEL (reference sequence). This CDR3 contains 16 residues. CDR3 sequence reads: CASSQLSGRSTDTQYF. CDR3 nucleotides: TGTGCCAGCAGCCAACTGAGCGGCCGAAGCACAGATACGCAGTATTTT.

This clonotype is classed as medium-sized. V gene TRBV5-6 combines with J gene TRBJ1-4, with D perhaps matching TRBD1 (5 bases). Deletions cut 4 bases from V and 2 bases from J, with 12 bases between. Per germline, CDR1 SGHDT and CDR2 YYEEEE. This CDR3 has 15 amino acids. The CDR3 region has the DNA TGTGCCAGCAGCCTGAGGGGTCCCACTAATGAAAAACTGTTTTTT. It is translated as CASSLRGPTNEKLFF.